The 26 T cell receptor beta chains below come from one sample, sequenced in a study of T-cell reconstitution after alpha-beta-depleted transplantation in children. Unique molecular identifiers were incorporated into the prepared TCRbeta library. TCRdb re-called the PCR reads with MiXCR, one entry per CDR3 protein. The data hold approximately 200,000 distinct CDR3 sequences, with roughly 6.3% observed a single time. This sample comprised PBMCs, obtained before TCRalphabeta/CD19-depleted stem cell transplant. These receptors all come from a girl less than two years old with combined immunodeficiency, due to receive a stem cell transplant.

This clonotype was detected many times. The CDR3 sequence: CSVTDTRLYNEQFF. CDR3 coding DNA: TGCAGCGTCACGGACACTAGACTCTACAATGAGCAGTTCTTC. The chain is built from TRBV29-1 and TRBJ2-1; TRBD1 or TRBD2 may be the D gene (5 bases each). Trimming took off 6 bases at V and 3 bases at J, with 15 bases between the two ends. The length of the CDR3 is 14 residues. The germline CDR1 and CDR2 sequences are SQVTM and ANQGSEA.

Points on this clonotype: A much larger clone lies a single base off, so this may be a read error. V is TRBV21-1 and J is TRBJ2-7. TRBV21-1 is a pseudogene. The CDR3 is 10 amino acids. The CDR3 loop is CASSIFYGHF. In DNA, the CDR3 is TGTGCCAGCAGCATTTTTTATGGACACTTC.

This clonotype was counted at least ten times. The chain recombines TRBV5-1 with TRBJ1-5; maybe TRBD1 (6 bases). Looked up from germline, CDR1 is SGHRS and CDR2 is YFSETQ. V was trimmed by 0 bases and J by 4 bases, leaving 11 bases between them. This CDR3 is 15 amino acids long. The CDR3 region has the DNA TGCGCCAGCAGCTTGGGACAGGCCGCTAATCAGCCCCAGCATTTT. Translation: CASSLGQAANQPQHF.

There are a few counts of this clonotype. The J gene is TRBJ2-7, the V gene TRBV4-3; maybe TRBD1 (6 bases). Germline lookup yields CDR1 LGHNA and CDR2 YSLEER. Trimming took 1 base from V and 1 from J, leaving 17 bases between them. The CDR3 extends over 17 amino acids. CDR3 sequence reads: CASSQALDWDTSYEQYF. Written as DNA, the CDR3 is TGCGCCAGCAGCCAAGCCCTAGATTGGGACACTTCCTACGAGCAGTACTTC.

There are a few counts of this clonotype. The genes are TRBV27 and TRBJ2-7; 8 nucleotides match TRBD1. V gave up 7 bases and J gave up 2 bases; unmatched junction bases: 10. Germline lookup yields CDR1 MNHEY and CDR2 SMNVEV (reference sequence). The length of the CDR3 is 15 residues. The CDR3 loop reads CASTNLGTGPYEQYF. CDR3 DNA: TGTGCCAGCACCAACCTCGGGACAGGTCCCTACGAGCAGTACTTC.

This clonotype was seen more than once but under ten times. This chain uses TRBV7-2 with TRBJ1-6; D not certain. Germline V CDR1 and CDR2: SGHTA, FQGNSA. With 5 bases removed from V and 11 bases from J, the gap between germline ends came to 13 bases. The CDR3 runs 13 residues. The CDR3 loop reads CASSPPGPTPLHF. The CDR3 coding sequence is TGTGCCAGCAGCCCCCCGGGTCCTACACCCCTCCACTTT.

This clonotype has a count of ten or more. The J gene is TRBJ2-5, the V gene TRBV12-3 or TRBV12-4, with unresolved D. CDR3 size: 14 residues. V lost 5 bases and J 4 bases, leaving 14 bases between the germline ends. The CDR3 bases are TGTGCCAGCAGTACCGGGCTCTCGGGAGAGACCCAGTACTTC. Its translation: CASSTGLSGETQYF.

This clonotype was found many times. CDR3 loop: CSVAGLAGRTETYEQYF. In DNA, the CDR3 is TGCAGCGTTGCGGGACTAGCGGGAAGAACTGAGACCTACGAGCAGTACTTC. V and J are TRBV29-1 and TRBJ2-7; 13 bases are shared with TRBD2. The junction had 11 bases not matched to a gene; V was cut back by 4 bases and J by 2 bases. Germline loops: CDR1 SQVTM, CDR2 ANQGSEA. This CDR3 spans 17 amino acids.

This clonotype came up many times. The chain carries TRBV9 and TRBJ2-3; D gene uncertain. Looked up from germline, CDR1 is SGDLS and CDR2 is YYNGEE. V lost 4 bases and J 4 bases, leaving 7 bases between the germline ends. This CDR3 is built from 12 residues. CDR3 sequence reads: CASSSRADTQYF. CDR3 nucleotide sequence: TGTGCCAGCAGCTCTCGAGCAGATACGCAGTATTTT.

There are many counts of this clonotype. The gene calls are TRBV20-1 and TRBJ2-7; D is perhaps TRBD2 (6 bases). The CDR3 extends over 18 amino acids. CDR1 is DFQATT and CDR2 is SNEGSKA in the germline V gene (reference sequence). Deletions cut 0 bases from V and 4 bases from J, with 25 bases between. In DNA, the CDR3 is TGCAGTGCTAGAGACTTTGTTGGGTCTAGCGAAGGACCTTACGAGCAGTACTTC. It specifies CSARDFVGSSEGPYEQYF.

This clonotype was seen at least ten times. The chain links TRBV28 to TRBJ1-2; TRBD1 matches 8 bases. This CDR3 comprises 14 residues. Germline loops: CDR1 MDHEN, CDR2 SYDVKM. J was trimmed by 2 bases and V by 7 bases; bases with no gene match: 6. Written as DNA, the CDR3 is TGTGCCAGCACGCCCCGGGACAGGAACTATGGCTACACCTTC. Protein: CASTPRDRNYGYTF.

This clonotype was recorded many times. The V call is TRBV5-6, the J call TRBJ2-1, with a weak D call TRBD2 (5 bases). V lost 4 bases and J 10 bases, leaving 15 bases between the germline ends. The V gene's germline CDR1 is SGHDT and CDR2 YYEEEE. The CDR3 consists of 13 residues. This chain's CDR3 is CASSPREQDEQFF. The CDR3 DNA reads TGTGCCAGCAGCCCGAGGGAGCAGGACGAGCAGTTCTTC.

This clonotype was observed many times. The rearrangement links TRBV5-1 to TRBJ1-1, with D unresolved. The CDR3 is 15 residues long. The germline V and J ends were trimmed by 4 bases and 1 base, with 14 bases remaining between them. CDR1 is SGHRS, CDR2 YFSETQ, per germline. This CDR3 reads CASSSTPGENTEAFF. CDR3 DNA sequence: TGCGCCAGCAGCAGTACCCCAGGTGAGAACACTGAAGCTTTCTTT.

A few counts support this clonotype. The V call is TRBV7-2, the J call TRBJ2-5; the match to TRBD2 covers 7 bases. V trimming: 0 bases; J trimming: 8 bases; junction bases outside the gene matches: 12. CDR1 is SGHTA, CDR2 FQGNSA, per germline. This CDR3 region has 16 residues. The CDR3 bases are TGTGCCAGCAGCTTAGCGTCCCTAGCGGCCTCGGGTACCCAGTACTTC. Protein product: CASSLASLAASGTQYF. Full variable domain (missing parts from reference TRBV7-2 and TRBJ2-5): GAGVSQSPSNKVTEKGKDVELRCDPISGHTALYWYRQSLGQGLEFLIYFQGNSAPDKSGLPSDRFSAERTGGSVSTLTIQRTQQEDSAVYLCASSLASLAASGTQYFGPGTRLLVL.

There are many counts of this clonotype. The chain joins TRBV12-3 or TRBV12-4 to TRBJ2-7; D ambiguous. CDR3 length equals 13 residues. Trimming took off 3 bases at V and 6 bases at J, with 12 bases between the two ends. The CDR3 region is CASSFSRPVEQYF. Here the CDR3 DNA reads TGTGCCAGCAGTTTTTCTCGGCCGGTCGAGCAGTACTTC.

There are many counts of this clonotype. The chain links TRBV4-2 to TRBJ2-1; TRBD2 matches 9 bases. This CDR3 is 16 amino acids long. The J segment lost 4 bases and the V segment lost 1 base, leaving 5 bases of the junction unmatched. Per germline, CDR1 LGHNA and CDR2 YNFKEQ. The CDR3 nucleotides read TGTGCCAGCAGCCAAGGACTAGCGGTAGCTTACAATGAGCAGTTCTTC. It encodes CASSQGLAVAYNEQFF.

This clonotype was seen ten or more times. This chain joins TRBV7-8 and TRBJ2-7, with D tentatively TRBD1 or TRBD2 (5 bases each). V was clipped by 5 bases and J by 1 base, with 15 bases between them. The CDR3 loop spans 15 amino acids. Germline V CDR1 and CDR2: SGHVS, FQNEAQ. The CDR3 here is CASSLGASSSYEQYF. The CDR3 coding sequence is TGTGCCAGCAGCCTTGGGGCTAGCAGTTCCTACGAGCAGTACTTC. The full variable domain, completed using reference TRBV7-8 and TRBJ2-7, is GAGVSQSPRYKVAKRGQDVALRCDPISGHVSLFWYQQALGQGPEFLTYFQNEAQLDKSGLPSDRFFAERPEGSVSTLKIQRTQQEDSAVYLCASSLGASSSYEQYFGPGTRLTVT.

This clonotype has ten or more counts. The chain couples TRBV29-1 to TRBJ2-1, with a tentative D call TRBD2 (6 bases). CDR1 SQVTM and CDR2 ANQGSEA come from the germline V gene. Trimming cost V 7 bases and J 3 bases, with 13 bases left between them. The length of the CDR3 is 13 residues. CDR3 region: CSAEIAVYNEQFF. The CDR3 coding sequence is TGCAGCGCCGAAATAGCGGTCTACAATGAGCAGTTCTTC.

This clonotype was counted at least ten times. This sequence joins TRBV7-9 and TRBJ2-1, with 9 bases identical to TRBD2. This CDR3 region has 17 residues. Germline CDR1 is SEHNR and CDR2 is FQNEAQ (reference sequence). Trimming cost V 5 bases and J 4 bases; bases outside gene matches: 12. The CDR3 reads CASSPSASGNPYNEQFF. The CDR3 nucleotides are TGTGCCAGCAGCCCAAGCGCTAGCGGGAACCCATACAATGAGCAGTTCTTC.

In its sample, this clonotype was seen many times. This chain uses TRBV27 with TRBJ2-1, with no clear D. Germline V gene sequence: CDR1 MNHEY, CDR2 SMNVEV (reference sequence). The CDR3 is 15 residues long. V was trimmed by 2 bases and J by 2 bases, leaving 10 bases between them. Here the CDR3 DNA reads TGTGCCAGCAGTTTAACTCAGGAACCCTACAATGAGCAGTTCTTC. It specifies CASSLTQEPYNEQFF.

In this sample, this clonotype turned up many times. The chain employs TRBV6-5 and TRBJ1-1; 7 positions agree with TRBD1. J lost 8 bases, V lost 5 bases, and 2 bases had no gene match. Germline V gene sequence: CDR1 MNHEY, CDR2 SVGAGI. CDR3 length: 11 residues. The CDR3 DNA is TGTGCCAGCAGTCGACAGGGCGAAGCTTTCTTT. Amino acid sequence: CASSRQGEAFF.

On this clonotype itself: A much larger clone lies one base from this, so it may be a read error. J is TRBJ2-7 and V is TRBV20-1, with D maybe TRBD2 (6 bases). The germline V and J ends were trimmed by 7 bases and 2 bases, with 27 bases remaining between them. Germline-derived CDR1 and CDR2 are DFQATT and SNEGSKA (reference sequence). The CDR3 length is 17 residues. CDR3: CSDTRLKLALITYEQYF. The CDR3 nucleotides read TGCAGTGATACCCGTTTAAAGCTAGCGCTTATAACCTACGAGCAGTACTTC.

This clonotype has ten or more counts. V is TRBV5-5 and J is TRBJ2-5; D call uncertain. The V end was cut by 6 bases, the J end by 5 bases, with 23 bases between. The CDR3 is made up of 16 amino acids. The germline CDR1 and CDR2 sequences are SGHKS and YYEKEE (reference sequence). The CDR3 is CASNPWLRNVRETQYF. CDR3 DNA: TGTGCCAGCAACCCGTGGTTGAGGAATGTCAGGGAGACCCAGTACTTC.

The table lists this clonotype with many counts. This chain links TRBV11-1 with TRBJ2-1, with D uncertain. CDR1 is SGHAT, CDR2 FQDESV, per germline (reference sequence). Deletions cut 7 bases from V and 5 bases from J, with 12 bases between. The CDR3 length is 13 residues. CDR3 loop: CASTSVPHNEQFF. CDR3 DNA sequence: TGTGCCAGCACCTCCGTCCCCCACAATGAGCAGTTCTTC.

This clonotype was found many times. This chain links TRBV7-9 with TRBJ1-1, with 10 bases lining up with TRBD1. V lost 5 bases, J lost 2 bases, and 5 bases stayed unmatched. Germline values: CDR1 SEHNR, CDR2 FQNEAQ (reference sequence). CDR3 length: 15 residues. The CDR3 loop reads CASSHPTGGNTEAFF. The CDR3, as DNA: TGTGCCAGCAGCCACCCGACAGGGGGCAACACTGAAGCTTTCTTT.

This clonotype was recorded at least ten times. The chain is built from TRBV3-1 and TRBJ2-3; D may be TRBD1 (5 bases). CDR3 size: 14 residues. CDR1 is LGHDT and CDR2 is YNNKEL in the germline V gene (reference sequence). V dropped 4 bases and J dropped 4 bases, with 12 bases sitting between them. DNA for the CDR3: TGTGCCAGCAGCCCCGCGTTCAGGGCAGATACGCAGTATTTT. Residues: CASSPAFRADTQYF.